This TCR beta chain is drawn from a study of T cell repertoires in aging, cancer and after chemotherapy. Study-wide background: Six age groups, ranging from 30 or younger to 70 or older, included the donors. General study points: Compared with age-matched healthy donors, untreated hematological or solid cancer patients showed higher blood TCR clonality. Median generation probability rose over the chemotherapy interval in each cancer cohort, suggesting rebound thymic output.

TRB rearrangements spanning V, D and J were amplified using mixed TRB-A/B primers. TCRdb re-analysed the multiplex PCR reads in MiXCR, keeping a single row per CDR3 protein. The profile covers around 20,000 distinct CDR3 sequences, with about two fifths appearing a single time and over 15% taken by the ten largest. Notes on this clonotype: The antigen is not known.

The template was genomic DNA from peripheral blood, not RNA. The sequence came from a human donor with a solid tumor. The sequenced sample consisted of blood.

The CDR3 sequence: CASSTQGNYGYTF. CDR3 bases: TGTGCCAGCTCCACACAGGGGAACTATGGCTACACCTTC. The chain uses TRBV18 and TRBJ1-2, with 7 bases that match TRBD1. The trim removed 6 bases at V and 2 bases at J, leaving 3 bases unmatched. The CDR3 runs 13 residues. Per the germline V gene, CDR1 is KGHSH and CDR2 is LQKENI.